This TCR beta chain was identified in a study of PD-1 blockade in mismatch repair-deficient tumors. Only in-frame clones appear in the TCRdb table, and some are missing; sequencing was by immunoSEQ multiplex PCR. The top ten clones hold under 2% of a sample with 14,000 or so clones, around 84% of them seen once. This specimen was PBMCs, taken approximately 14 weeks after starting pembrolizumab. The source of this sequence is an adult with mismatch repair-deficient cancer.

This CDR3 reads CASSLPLTDTEAFF. The CDR3 DNA follows: TGTGCCAGCAGTTTACCCCTCACGGACACTGAAGCTTTCTTT. This chain joins TRBV28 and TRBJ1-1; D is uncertain. V shed 2 bases and J shed 3 bases, with 10 bases lying between them. The CDR3 is 14 residues long. The germline V gene encodes CDR1 MDHEN and CDR2 SYDVKM. Based on the CDR3 plus reference TRBV28 and TRBJ1-1, the full variable domain is DVKVTQSSRYLVKRTGEKVFLECVQDMDHENMFWYRQDPGLGLRLIYFSYDVKMKEKGDIPEGYSVSREKKERFSLILESASTNQTSMYLCASSLPLTDTEAFFGQGTRLTVV.